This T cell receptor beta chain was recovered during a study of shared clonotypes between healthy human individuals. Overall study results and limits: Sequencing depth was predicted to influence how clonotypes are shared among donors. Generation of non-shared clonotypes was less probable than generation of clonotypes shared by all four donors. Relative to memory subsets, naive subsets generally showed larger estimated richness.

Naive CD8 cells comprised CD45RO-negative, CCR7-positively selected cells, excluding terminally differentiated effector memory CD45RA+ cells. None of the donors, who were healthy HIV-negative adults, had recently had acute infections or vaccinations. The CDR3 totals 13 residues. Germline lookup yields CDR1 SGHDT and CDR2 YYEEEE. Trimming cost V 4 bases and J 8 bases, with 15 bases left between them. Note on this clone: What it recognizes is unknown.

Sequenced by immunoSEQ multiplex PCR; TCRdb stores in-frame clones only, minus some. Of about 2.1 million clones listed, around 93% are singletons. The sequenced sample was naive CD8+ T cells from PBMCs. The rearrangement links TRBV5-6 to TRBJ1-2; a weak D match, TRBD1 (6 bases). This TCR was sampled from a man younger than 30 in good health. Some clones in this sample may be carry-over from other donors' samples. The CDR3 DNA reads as TGTGCCAGCAGCAGGGGGGTCGCTAGGGGCTACACCTTC. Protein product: CASSRGVARGYTF.